The 14 T cell receptor beta chains below all came from one sample that was sequenced in a study of a mutant IDH1 vaccine in newly diagnosed glioma. As to time point: week 23, last vaccination. A single vaccine dose contained 300 ug of mutant IDH1 20-mer peptide, and topical imiquimod was used with it. Antigens for these TCRs are unknown. The protocol was immunoSEQ multiplex PCR, while the TCRdb copy is restricted to in-frame clones and leaves out a portion. The sample lists 29,000 or so clones, 65% to 85% occurring once. Sample: PBMCs, taken from a glioma patient whose treatment included an IDH1 peptide vaccine. These receptors originate from a woman aged 18-35 years with glioma.

This clone was detected once. The chain combines TRBV6-6 with TRBJ1-1; no firm D call. This CDR3 spans 13 amino acids. Germline lookup yields CDR1 MNHNY and CDR2 SVGAGI (reference sequence). V lost 10 bases and J lost 1, with 13 bases in between. The CDR3 region is CATRLPGNTEAFF. CDR3 in DNA: TGTGCCACCCGGTTACCCGGGAACACTGAAGCTTTCTTT.

The V and J genes are TRBV27 and TRBJ2-5, with 8 nucleotides matching TRBD2. The V segment lost 8 bases and the J segment 4 bases; nucleotides outside the gene matches: 6. CDR1 and CDR2 (germline): MNHEY, SMNVEV (reference sequence). The CDR3 extends over 13 amino acids. This CDR3 reads CASGSGGGETQYF. The DNA of the CDR3 is TGTGCCAGCGGCAGCGGGGGCGGAGAGACCCAGTACTTC.

The chain joins TRBV5-4 to TRBJ2-7; 7 bases line up with TRBD2. With 2 bases clipped from V and 2 bases from J, the junction kept 4 bases outside the gene matches. CDR1 is SGHNT and CDR2 is YYREEE in the germline V gene (reference sequence). This CDR3 comprises 14 residues. The CDR3 nucleotides are TGTGCCAGCAGCTTCCGAAGCGGGGCCTACGAGCAGTACTTC. Translated, it gives CASSFRSGAYEQYF. Full variable domain (outside the CDR3, taken from reference TRBV5-4 and TRBJ2-7): ETGVTQSPTHLIKTRGQQVTLRCSSQSGHNTVSWYQQALGQGPQFIFQYYREEENGRGNFPPRFSGLQFPNYSSELNVNALELDDSALYLCASSFRSGAYEQYFGPGTRLTVT.

The chain links TRBV15 to TRBJ1-4; D is undetermined. V was pared by 5 bases and J by 1 base, with 5 bases between. The CDR3 extends over 13 amino acids. Germline values: CDR1 LNHNV, CDR2 YYDKDF (reference sequence). The DNA of the CDR3 is TGTGCCACCAGCTGGCAAACTAATGAAAAACTGTTTTTT. Encoded protein: CATSWQTNEKLFF.

V gene TRBV15 combines with J gene TRBJ1-4, with D perhaps TRBD1 (6 bases). The CDR3 covers 17 residues. CDR1 is LNHNV, CDR2 YYDKDF, per germline (reference sequence). Trimming took off 1 base at V and 7 bases at J, with 19 bases between the two ends. This chain's CDR3 is CATSRGSLGGAGEKLFF. The CDR3 nucleotides read TGTGCCACCAGCAGAGGATCATTGGGGGGCGCAGGTGAAAAACTGTTTTTT.

The chain uses TRBV5-6 and TRBJ1-2; weak D call: TRBD1 (5 bases). The CDR3 spans 14 residues. V lost 1 base, J lost 4 bases, and 11 bases lay in between. Per the germline V gene, CDR1 is SGHDT and CDR2 is YYEEEE. Here the CDR3 reads CASSLLGTFYGYTF. The CDR3 DNA follows: TGTGCCAGCAGCTTGCTCGGGACCTTCTATGGCTACACCTTC.

The chain is built from TRBV12-5 and TRBJ2-2; 13 nucleotides line up with TRBD2. With 5 bases clipped from V and 8 bases from J, the junction kept 14 bases outside the gene matches. This CDR3 has 18 residues. Germline CDR1 LGHNT, CDR2 FRNRAP. Written as DNA, the CDR3 is TGTGCTAGTGGTCCACGGACTAGCGGGGGCCCATGGGTGGGGGAGCTGTTTTTT. Amino acid sequence: CASGPRTSGGPWVGELFF.

This clone was seen only once. This chain connects TRBV13 to TRBJ1-2, with TRBD1 as a possible D gene (5 bases). Germline V gene data show CDR1 as PRHDT and CDR2 as FYEKMQ (reference sequence). The CDR3 is 14 amino acids. The ends were cut back, 4 bases at V and 3 bases at J, with 12 bases in the middle. The CDR3 DNA follows: TGTGCCAGCAGCTCAAGAGGGGATTACTATGGCTACACCTTC. It specifies CASSSRGDYYGYTF.

The J gene is TRBJ1-1, the V gene TRBV2, with D possibly TRBD1 on 5 matching bases. CDR1 and CDR2 from the germline V gene are SNHLY and FYNNEI. This CDR3 contains 14 residues. V dropped 6 bases and J dropped 6 bases, with 17 bases sitting between them. For the CDR3, the DNA is TGTGCCAGCAGCCGCCACCCGGGGGTCGCTGAAGCTTTCTTT. It translates to CASSRHPGVAEAFF.

This chain joins TRBV5-1 and TRBJ2-2; D is possibly TRBD2 (7 bases). Germline loops: CDR1 SGHRS, CDR2 YFSETQ. CDR3 length: 16 amino acids. Trimming stripped 0 bases from V and 6 bases from J, with 15 bases between. The CDR3 region has the DNA TGCGCCAGCAGCTTGGAAGCTTCCGGGGGGCCCGGGGAGCTGTTTTTT. Translated, it gives CASSLEASGGPGELFF.

This clone is a singleton in its sample. This chain connects TRBV29-1 to TRBJ1-2; D gene uncertain. V dropped 6 bases and J dropped 2 bases, with 10 bases sitting between them. Germline loops: CDR1 SQVTM, CDR2 ANQGSEA. The CDR3 is made up of 12 amino acids. The CDR3 DNA is TGCAGCGTGGGTCGTGAGAACTATGGCTACACCTTC. It specifies CSVGRENYGYTF.

The chain has TRBV10-3 and TRBJ2-7; D may be TRBD1 or TRBD2 (5 bases each). Trimming took off 3 bases at V and 7 bases at J, with 13 bases between the two ends. CDR1 is ENHRY, CDR2 SYGVKD, per germline. The CDR3 consists of 13 residues. The CDR3 DNA reads TGTGCCATCAGTGATGGGACCCCCGGAGAGCAGTACTTC. Residues: CAISDGTPGEQYF.

The genes are TRBV7-9 and TRBJ2-2; 9 nucleotides agree with TRBD1. This CDR3 spans 15 amino acids. Unmatched junction bases numbered 3, after V lost 2 bases and J lost 5 bases. CDR1 SEHNR and CDR2 FQNEAQ come from the germline V gene (reference sequence). CDR3 nucleotides: TGTGCCAGCAGCTTAATGGGACAGGGAACCGGGGAGCTGTTTTTT. This gives the protein CASSLMGQGTGELFF.

In DNA form, the CDR3 reads TGCGCCAGCAGTAGCGGGAGCAGTAATGGGGCCAACGTCCTGACTTTC. Amino acids: CASSSGSSNGANVLTF. This chain links TRBV4-1 with TRBJ2-6; 9 nucleotides align to TRBD2. The germline V gene encodes CDR1 MGHRA and CDR2 YSYEKL. The CDR3 has 16 amino acids. Trimming took 6 bases from V and 3 from J; bases not matched to a gene: 6.